The 20 T cell receptor beta chains below all came from one sample that was sequenced in a study of response to subunit inactivated influenza vaccine. TCRdb itself ran the RT-PCR reads through MiXCR, one entry per CDR3 protein. This table has 700,000 to 900,000 distinct CDR3 sequences, approximately 22% appearing once. The material sequenced was PBMCs from blood, taken approximately 5 days after vaccination. These receptors all come from a man aged 45-60 years who received an inactivated influenza vaccine.

This clonotype was seen only a few times. The chain has TRBV15 and TRBJ2-3; D not certain. This CDR3 region has 12 residues. The V end was cut by 3 bases, the J end by 6 bases, with 7 bases between. From germline, CDR1 is LNHNV and CDR2 YYDKDF (reference sequence). The CDR3 is CATSRLWDTQYF. As DNA, the CDR3 is TGTGCCACCAGCAGGTTGTGGGATACGCAGTATTTT.

This chain connects TRBV7-9 to TRBJ2-2; 8 bases agree with TRBD1. The CDR3 loop spans 16 amino acids. The germline CDR1 and CDR2 sequences are SEHNR and FQNEAQ (reference sequence). V dropped 1 base and J dropped 1; count of bases not matched to a gene: 2. The CDR3 protein is CASSLEGQVNTGELFF. CDR3 bases: TGTGCCAGCAGCTTAGAGGGACAGGTGAACACCGGGGAGCTGTTTTTT.

This chain connects TRBV18 to TRBJ2-7; possibly TRBD2 for D (5 bases). The CDR3 covers 14 residues. The germline V gene has CDR1 KGHSH and CDR2 LQKENI. Trimming stripped 0 bases from V and 6 bases from J, with 12 bases between. CDR3 protein: CASSPPGGLGEQYF. CDR3 nucleotides: TGTGCCAGCTCACCACCAGGAGGTCTAGGCGAGCAGTACTTC.

This chain connects TRBV29-1 to TRBJ2-2; D remains unclear. This CDR3 is 11 amino acids long. V was clipped by 7 bases and J by 5 bases, with 8 bases between them. Germline V gene lookup returns CDR1 SQVTM and CDR2 ANQGSEA. The CDR3: CSAYRTGELFF. The CDR3, as DNA: TGCAGCGCTTATAGGACCGGGGAGCTGTTTTTT.

This clonotype was observed a handful of times. The rearrangement uses TRBV6-4 and TRBJ2-1, with D tentatively TRBD1 or TRBD2 (7 bases each). Germline V gene lookup returns CDR1 MRHNA and CDR2 SNTAGT. This CDR3 contains 13 residues. Trimming cost V 5 bases and J 9 bases, with 14 bases left between them. In nucleotides, the CDR3 is TGTGCCAGCAGTCAGGGGGGGGGAACTGAGCAGTTCTTC. This codes for CASSQGGGTEQFF.

DNA for the CDR3: TGTGCCAGCAGCTTAGGTATCCTCGAAGAGACCCAGTACTTC. Translated: CASSLGILEETQYF. V is TRBV7-9 and J is TRBJ2-5; D not certain. Germline values: CDR1 SEHNR, CDR2 FQNEAQ (reference sequence). The CDR3 covers 14 residues. V was pared by 1 base and J by 3 bases, with 9 bases between.

This clonotype was counted only a few times. This chain joins TRBV29-1 and TRBJ2-3, with 8 bases fitting TRBD2. Germline loops: CDR1 SQVTM, CDR2 ANQGSEA. The trim removed 7 bases at V and 0 bases at J, leaving 6 bases unmatched. This CDR3 comprises 14 residues. This CDR3 reads CSGKLAGSTDTQYF. The CDR3 DNA follows: TGCAGCGGAAAGCTAGCGGGCAGCACAGATACGCAGTATTTT.

The V and J genes are TRBV10-3 and TRBJ2-1; 9 nucleotides align to TRBD2. Germline values: CDR1 ENHRY, CDR2 SYGVKD. The V segment lost 0 bases and the J segment 5 bases; nucleotides outside the gene matches: 5. CDR3 length: 16 amino acids. Written as DNA, the CDR3 is TGTGCCATCAGTGAGTCTAGCGGGAGATTGGACAATGAGCAGTTCTTC. Residues: CAISESSGRLDNEQFF.

This clonotype was seen more than once but under ten times. This chain uses TRBV20-1 with TRBJ2-1; D is undetermined. This CDR3 is 16 amino acids long. The V end was cut by 0 bases, the J end by 1 base, with 13 bases between. Per the germline V gene, CDR1 is DFQATT and CDR2 is SNEGSKA (reference sequence). CDR3 in amino acids: CSARDHRVGSYNEQFF. The CDR3 region has the DNA TGCAGTGCTAGAGATCATCGGGTTGGGTCCTACAATGAGCAGTTCTTC.

The V call is TRBV6-2 or TRBV6-3, the J call TRBJ1-1; TRBD1 is a possible D gene (5 bases). The length of the CDR3 is 17 residues. Between the trimmed V and J ends, which lost 3 bases and 0 bases, there was a span of 17 bases. Per the germline V gene, CDR1 is MNHEY and CDR2 is SVGEGT. The CDR3: CASSYRTGRTMNTEAFF. CDR3 DNA sequence: TGTGCCAGCAGTTATCGTACGGGACGGACCATGAACACTGAAGCTTTCTTT.

This chain joins TRBV28 and TRBJ2-5; D is unresolved. The V gene's germline CDR1 is MDHEN and CDR2 SYDVKM. Trimming removed 5 bases at V and 3 bases at J, with 10 bases between. This CDR3 region has 13 residues. CDR3 amino acids: CASSLPMEETQYF. For the CDR3, the DNA is TGTGCCAGCAGTCTACCGATGGAAGAGACCCAGTACTTC.

CDR3 in DNA: TGCGCCAGCAGCCTGGACTTCCCGAACACCGGGGAGCTGTTTTTT. Its translation is CASSLDFPNTGELFF. This sequence joins TRBV5-1 and TRBJ2-2, with a possible D match to TRBD2 (5 bases). Between the trimmed V and J ends, which lost 4 bases and 0 bases, there was a span of 10 bases. CDR1 is SGHRS and CDR2 is YFSETQ in the germline V gene. The CDR3 covers 15 residues. The entire variable domain, with the rest obtained from reference TRBV5-1 and TRBJ2-2, is as follows: KAGVTQTPRYLIKTRGQQVTLSCSPISGHRSVSWYQQTPGQGLQFLFEYFSETQRNKGNFPGRFSGRQFSNSRSEMNVSTLELGDSALYLCASSLDFPNTGELFFGEGSRLTVL.

As DNA, the CDR3 is TGTGCCAGCAGCCAAGATGGGGGGGGGGCCTACAATGAGCAGTTCTTC. Its translation is CASSQDGGGAYNEQFF. The chain uses TRBV4-2 and TRBJ2-1, with 7 bases that match TRBD2. The germline gives CDR1 LGHNA, CDR2 YNFKEQ. CDR3 length: 16 residues. Germline trimming cut 0 bases from V and 2 bases from J; bases unmatched to any gene: 4.

V usage is TRBV7-2 and J usage is TRBJ2-7; 10 bases align to TRBD1. CDR3 length: 16 residues. Germline V gene data show CDR1 as SGHTA and CDR2 as FQGNSA. V was pared by 1 base and J by 6 bases, with 9 bases of the junction left unmatched. The CDR3 loop is CASSLGGTGDPTEQYF. DNA for the CDR3: TGTGCCAGCAGCTTAGGAGGGACAGGGGACCCCACCGAGCAGTACTTC.

This clonotype was found many times. A junction boundary mismatches the germline segment, possibly from a read error. The chain has TRBV7-2 and TRBJ2-3, with D perhaps matching TRBD2 (7 bases). The germline V gene encodes CDR1 SGHTA and CDR2 FQGNSA. This CDR3 is built from 13 residues. CDR3 amino acids: CASSLGGADTQYF. The DNA of the CDR3 is TGTGCCAGCAGTTTAGGGGGGGCAGATACGCAGTATTTT.

The chain is built from TRBV28 and TRBJ2-5; D might be TRBD1 (6 bases). Trimming took 5 bases from V and 4 from J, leaving 14 bases between them. Germline assignment: CDR1 MDHEN and CDR2 SYDVKM. CDR3 length: 14 residues. This CDR3 reads CASSPNWGLETQYF. The DNA for the CDR3 is TGTGCCAGCAGTCCGAACTGGGGGCTAGAGACCCAGTACTTC.

The chain joins TRBV9 to TRBJ2-3, with 10 bases fitting TRBD2. The CDR3 contains 17 residues. The germline V gene has CDR1 SGDLS and CDR2 YYNGEE. With 4 bases clipped from V and 5 bases from J, the junction kept 13 bases outside the gene matches. CDR3 protein: CASSSRLAGVLGDTQYF. In nucleotides, the CDR3 is TGTGCCAGCAGCTCCCGGCTAGCGGGAGTATTAGGAGATACGCAGTATTTT. Full variable domain (missing parts from reference TRBV9 and TRBJ2-3): DSGVTQTPKHLITATGQRVTLRCSPRSGDLSVYWYQQSLDQGLQFLIQYYNGEERAKGNILERFSAQQFPDLHSELNLSSLELGDSALYFCASSSRLAGVLGDTQYFGPGTRLTVL.

The chain joins TRBV6-2 or TRBV6-3 to TRBJ2-2, with 11 nucleotides matching TRBD2. Losses at the gene ends were 5 bases for V and 1 base for J; bases not matched to a gene: 3. The CDR3 is made up of 16 amino acids. Germline assignment: CDR1 MNHEY and CDR2 SVGEGT. CDR3 bases: TGTGCCAGCAGTAGACTAGCGGGACGGAACACCGGGGAGCTGTTTTTT. Amino acids: CASSRLAGRNTGELFF.

This clonotype was seen ten or more times. CDR3 protein: CASSRRDRYNEQFF. CDR3 sequence (DNA): TGCGCCAGCAGTCGACGGGACAGGTACAATGAGCAGTTCTTC. The V call is TRBV10-2, the J call TRBJ2-1; 8 nucleotides agree with TRBD1. There are 14 residues in the CDR3. The ends lost 5 bases at V and 4 bases at J; junction bases unmatched: 4. CDR1 is WSHSY and CDR2 is SAAADI in the germline V gene.

This chain links TRBV30 with TRBJ1-1; D is uncertain. Trimming removed 4 bases from V and 0 bases from J, with 6 bases in between. Looked up from germline, CDR1 is GTSNPN and CDR2 is SVGIG (reference sequence). CDR3 size: 12 residues. The DNA for the CDR3 is TGTGCCTGGACGCTCTTGAACACTGAAGCTTTCTTT. Encoded protein: CAWTLLNTEAFF.